Included here is one T cell receptor (beta chain) sequence, with context. The RNA, roughly 0.5 to 1 ug, was put through reverse transcription using random hexamers. Amplification of TCR beta CDR3 spanned 54 Vbeta and 13 Jbeta via immunoSEQ multiplex PCR. MiXCR, run by TCRdb on the immunoSEQ multiplex PCR reads, gives a single entry per CDR3 protein. Seen here are around 230,000 distinct CDR3 sequences, 95% to 97% observed once, and the top ten hold 0.1%. The data originate from a study of CD8 T cells in Susac syndrome. Turning to the study itself: Active disease was present in six of the sequenced Susac syndrome patients, and remission in fewer than 10. When their blood was taken, the Susac syndrome patients had either not yet had any therapy, were taking corticosteroids, or were taking intravenous immunoglobulin alone.

CDR1 is SGHRS, CDR2 YFSETQ, per germline. This CDR3 spans 14 amino acids. V lost 1 base, J lost 0 bases, and 7 bases lay in between. Sequencing was carried out using CD4+ T cells from PBMCs. The chain carries TRBV5-1 and TRBJ2-5; D call uncertain. The sequence came from a human donor with Susac syndrome. The CDR3 protein is CASSLQTDQETQYF. In DNA form, the CDR3 reads TGCGCCAGCAGCTTGCAAACGGACCAAGAGACCCAGTACTTC.